The rows below give T cell receptor beta chains drawn from one sample of a study of lymphopenia after photon versus proton radiotherapy. The repertoire was sequenced with immunoSEQ multiplex PCR; TCRdb's copy has only in-frame clones and lacks some. The top ten clones hold around 2% of a sample with about 58,000 clones, 65% to 85% of them seen once. This sample comprised peripheral blood, obtained from a patient treated with proton-based radiotherapy. Every receptor here comes from a man in his fifties or sixties with pancreatic cancer. The conserved cysteine and the conserved F or W are not part of the CDR3 here. Fields, in order: V gene, CDR3 protein.

TRBV7-2 ASSWPTSGRSYNEQF
TRBV11-1 ASSYDRGNRYEQY
TRBV28 ASSFNPPPRQETQY
TRBV11-3 ASSFPTSGTYEQY
TRBV7-2 ASSYNEQF
TRBV7-3 ASSLGTYQSQF
TRBV6-1 ASSADGNPGNTIY
TRBV19 ASSIWTGEQF
TRBV13 ASSPYIGTTQY
TRBV29-1 SVRTDRGTGNTIY
TRBV11-2 ASSPGTSGSRLY
TRBV6-1 ASRRDTEAF
TRBV9 ASSVSTGSRLDEQF
TRBV7-2 ASSLGTGRNGYT
TRBV28 ASSSGGSLTDTQY
TRBV11-2 ASSSRGAASGRRAQY
TRBV28 ASSQRLAGRNEQY
TRBV9 ASSQGPRTGNNEQF
TRBV5-1 ASSLVLNEQF
TRBV14 ASSPTGAKNIQY
TRBV27 ASSSVGLAGGDTQY
TRBV9 ASSAHSGAYEQY
TRBV4-2 ASSQERPGTGKETQY
TRBV30 AWRGTGRDTEAF
TRBV9 ASSPGLAGENEQF
TRBV2 ASRRDRLEAF
TRBV28 ASKVSLPDRTGSYEQY
TRBV7-2 ASSTSGRAYEQY
TRBV11-2 ASSFLRGRSTDTQY
TRBV4-2 ASNQDIDSNEQF
TRBV2 ASTQGGAYEQY
TRBV9 ASSPGQASYEQY
TRBV4-1 ASSLETGGSEQY
TRBV2 AGRIGGSGQY
TRBV28 ASSPSSLGNEQF
TRBV4-2 ASSPTGTAGEFETQY
TRBV7-8 ASSPRTVQGGNQPQH
TRBV28 ASSLSRLAGGPDNEQF
TRBV5-1 ASSLARDYRNTQY
TRBV18 ASSPRGGETQY
TRBV10-3 AISDPVRFSEAF
TRBV7-8 ASSFGPISAEAF
TRBV7-2 ASSLGTANYGYT
TRBV19 ASSILGGYNEQF
TRBV27 ASSGFGGKPDTQY
TRBV28 ASTGGSYEQY
TRBV6-5 ASSRGAFTEAF
TRBV11-2 ASSSDGGHYEQY
TRBV5-4 ASSIGQGYTYEQY
TRBV7-9 ASSSRVDEQY
TRBV27 ASSPNSGNTIY
TRBV5-5 ASSLFPGDYEQY
TRBV2 ASSEGGKGSYNEQF